These 32 T cell receptor beta chains were sequenced from one sample in a study of blood T cell repertoires in COVID-19. The assay was immunoSEQ multiplex PCR, and TCRdb's table has in-frame clones only and misses some. Among a few hundred thousand clones listed, approximately 87% were seen once. The sample comprised peripheral blood. These TCRs come from a woman aged 45-60 years with acute or convalescent COVID-19.

The chain combines TRBV7-2 with TRBJ2-3, with D uncertain. Trimming stripped 4 bases from V and 4 bases from J, with 12 bases between. The CDR3 extends over 14 amino acids. Germline V gene sequence: CDR1 SGHTA, CDR2 FQGNSA. This CDR3 is CASSSSFIPDTQYF. Written as DNA, the CDR3 is TGTGCCAGCAGCTCTTCTTTTATCCCAGATACGCAGTATTTT.

V and J are TRBV7-9 and TRBJ1-6, with a possible D match to TRBD1 (6 bases). The CDR3 has 14 residues. The germline CDR1 and CDR2 sequences are SEHNR and FQNEAQ (reference sequence). V was clipped by 3 bases and J by 11 bases, with 14 bases between them. This CDR3 reads CASSFGQTHPPLHF. CDR3 coding DNA: TGTGCCAGCAGCTTCGGACAGACCCACCCACCCCTCCACTTT.

V gene TRBV12-3 or TRBV12-4 combines with J gene TRBJ2-2; D may be TRBD2 (7 bases). This CDR3 contains 12 residues. For the CDR3, the DNA is TGTGCTCTAGGGGGGGCGGCCGGGGAGCTGTTTTTT. This translates into CALGGAAGELFF.

This clone appeared once. The chain couples TRBV9 to TRBJ1-6, with D perhaps matching TRBD1 (6 bases). Germline loops: CDR1 SGDLS, CDR2 YYNGEE. The V end lost 0 bases, the J end lost 9 bases, and 10 bases lay between the germline ends. CDR3 length: 14 amino acids. CDR3 coding DNA: TGTGCCAGCAGCGTAGAAGGGGGTATTTCACCCCTCCACTTT. Protein sequence: CASSVEGGISPLHF.

The chain carries TRBV10-3 and TRBJ1-5; perhaps TRBD1 as D (6 bases). The V gene lost 2 bases and the J gene lost 2 bases, with 13 bases spanning the gap. The CDR3 runs to 16 residues. Germline V lookup: CDR1 ENHRY, CDR2 SYGVKD. CDR3 sequence: CAISEHGGGGNQPQHF. The CDR3 region has the DNA TGTGCCATCAGTGAGCACGGCGGGGGCGGCAATCAGCCCCAGCATTTT.

The chain recombines TRBV4-1 with TRBJ2-3; TRBD2 matches at 7 bases. CDR3 length equals 15 residues. From germline, CDR1 is MGHRA and CDR2 YSYEKL. V was clipped by 2 bases and J by 6 bases; unmatched bases: 8. The CDR3 sequence is CASSQIAGTSDTQYF. CDR3 coding DNA: TGCGCCAGCAGCCAAATAGCGGGCACGTCCGATACGCAGTATTTT.

The chain has TRBV21-1 and TRBJ2-7; the table's TRBD2 call for D was not verified on the DNA. TRBV21-1 is recorded as a pseudogene. The CDR3 has 15 amino acids. The CDR3 nucleotides are TGTGCCAGCAGCAAAGGGGGAGGGGGGCGCCACGAGCAGTACTTC. Translation: CASSKGGGGRHEQYF.

This chain uses TRBV27 with TRBJ2-1, with 7 bases matching TRBD2. This CDR3 has 12 residues. CDR1 is MNHEY, CDR2 SMNVEV, per germline (reference sequence). The V and J ends lost 3 bases and 7 bases, in that order; junction bases with no gene match: 0. CDR3 in amino acids: CASSLGGNEQFF. In DNA, the CDR3 is TGTGCCAGCAGTTTGGGGGGGAATGAGCAGTTCTTC.

The chain carries TRBV10-2 and TRBJ1-1; the D gene is possibly TRBD1 (5 bases). The CDR3 runs 13 residues. Trimming took 7 bases from V and 1 from J, leaving 10 bases between them. Germline loops: CDR1 WSHSY, CDR2 SAAADI. As DNA, the CDR3 is TGCGCCAGCAACAGGAACAGGAACACTGAAGCTTTCTTT. The encoded protein is CASNRNRNTEAFF.

Only a few counts were recorded for this clone. V is TRBV3-1 (or the pseudogene TRBV3-2) and J is TRBJ2-2; the D gene is possibly TRBD2 (6 bases). V gave up 0 bases and J gave up 5 bases, with 13 bases separating them. The V gene's germline CDR1 is LGHDT and CDR2 YNNKEL (reference sequence). This CDR3 is built from 16 residues. The CDR3 loop is CASSQEGSGVTGELFF. CDR3 nucleotide sequence: TGTGCCAGCAGCCAAGAAGGTAGCGGAGTAACCGGGGAGCTGTTTTTT.

This sequence joins TRBV9 and TRBJ2-2; D might be TRBD2 (6 bases). V dropped 3 bases and J dropped 4 bases, with 19 bases sitting between them. The germline V gene has CDR1 SGDLS and CDR2 YYNGEE. This CDR3 contains 17 residues. CDR3 amino acids: CASSAQEYAGPTGELFF. DNA for the CDR3: TGTGCCAGCAGCGCACAGGAGTATGCGGGACCCACCGGGGAGCTGTTTTTT.

The genes are TRBV12-3 or TRBV12-4 and TRBJ1-5, with D uncertain. The V end lost 1 base, the J end lost 14 bases, and 12 bases lay between the germline ends. The CDR3 totals 12 residues. The CDR3 coding sequence is TGTGCCAGCAGTTTAGGAGCTCGGGGAGAGCATTTT. This codes for CASSLGARGEHF.

This chain connects TRBV21-1 to TRBJ2-7; the D call in the table, TRBD1, was not verified against the DNA. TRBV21-1 is tagged as a pseudogene. This CDR3 region has 14 residues. CDR3 bases: TGTGCCAGCAGCAAAGAGGACAGGGAGGACGAGCAGTACTTC. This translates into CASSKEDREDEQYF.

This chain connects TRBV18 to TRBJ1-4; 7 bases agree with TRBD1. V shed 3 bases, J shed 0 bases, and the junction held 4 bases outside the gene matches. The CDR3 has 16 amino acids. The germline gives CDR1 KGHSH, CDR2 LQKENI. Written as DNA, the CDR3 is TGTGCCAGCTCACCGACAGGGTTTGCAACTAATGAAAAACTGTTTTTT. Protein product: CASSPTGFATNEKLFF.

V is TRBV24-1 and J is TRBJ2-1, with TRBD2 as a possible D gene (6 bases). This CDR3 is built from 15 residues. Germline CDR1 is KGHDR and CDR2 is SFDVKD. The V end was cut by 3 bases, the J end by 9 bases, with 17 bases between. The CDR3 DNA follows: TGTGCCACCAGTGATGGGTGGCGGGAAGGGGCTGAGCAGTTCTTC. It encodes CATSDGWREGAEQFF.

This chain links TRBV11-2 with TRBJ1-1, with a tentative D call TRBD1 (5 bases). Germline CDR1 SGHAT, CDR2 FQNNGV. CDR3 size: 15 residues. Trimming pared 4 bases from V and 5 bases from J, leaving 17 bases between. The CDR3 DNA follows: TGTGCCAGCAGCTACGGCAGGGTTAGGGGAACTGAAGCTTTCTTT. Its protein product is CASSYGRVRGTEAFF.

This chain's CDR3 is CASSSGTKRWPGELFF. CDR3 nucleotides: TGTGCCAGCAGTTCTGGGACAAAAAGGTGGCCCGGGGAGCTGTTTTTT. This chain connects TRBV6-5 to TRBJ2-2; possible D gene TRBD1, 6 bases. This CDR3 is built from 16 residues. V was shortened by 4 bases and J by 6 bases, with 18 bases between the two germline ends. Germline V gene data show CDR1 as MNHEY and CDR2 as SVGAGI.

The chain recombines TRBV7-2 with TRBJ1-5; 9 positions match TRBD1. J was trimmed by 6 bases and V by 5 bases; bases with no gene match: 8. This CDR3 is 15 amino acids long. Germline-derived CDR1 and CDR2 are SGHTA and FQGNSA. Written as DNA, the CDR3 is TGTGCCAGCAGCCCTAGGACAGGGGCTGGTCAGCCCCAGCATTTT. Amino acid sequence: CASSPRTGAGQPQHF.

V usage is TRBV19 and J usage is TRBJ2-1, with 7 bases lining up with TRBD1. CDR1 and CDR2 from the germline V gene are LNHDA and SQIVND (reference sequence). This CDR3 is built from 15 residues. V shed 2 bases, J shed 9 bases, and the junction held 10 bases outside the gene matches. This CDR3 reads CASSILGAGGIEQFF. The CDR3 coding sequence is TGTGCCAGTAGTATATTAGGGGCAGGGGGAATTGAGCAGTTCTTC.

The V call is TRBV19, the J call TRBJ1-2, with TRBD1 identical over 8 bases. Germline trimming cut 6 bases from V and 6 bases from J; bases unmatched to any gene: 6. The CDR3 totals 13 residues. The germline V gene encodes CDR1 LNHDA and CDR2 SQIVND (reference sequence). CDR3 nucleotide sequence: TGTGCCAGTAGGGACAGGGCGTGGGATGGCTACACCTTC. Its translation is CASRDRAWDGYTF. The variable domain in full, with the rest retrieved from reference TRBV19 and TRBJ1-2, is DGGITQSPKYLFRKEGQNVTLSCEQNLNHDAMYWYRQDPGQGLRLIYYSQIVNDFQKGDIAEGYSVSREKKESFPLTVTSAQKNPTAFYLCASRDRAWDGYTFGSGTRLTVV.

This chain links TRBV7-2 with TRBJ2-1; 9 bases map to TRBD2. The CDR3 has 16 residues. V was clipped by 1 base and J by 8 bases; unmatched bases: 9. Germline CDR1 SGHTA, CDR2 FQGNSA. The DNA of the CDR3 is TGTGCCAGCAGCTTAGATTCTGGCGGGGGGGCCTATGAGCAGTTCTTC. Residues: CASSLDSGGGAYEQFF.

This sequence joins TRBV6-5 and TRBJ2-2; D is undetermined. The CDR3 extends over 15 amino acids. Trimming pared 2 bases from V and 0 bases from J, leaving 7 bases between. The germline V gene encodes CDR1 MNHEY and CDR2 SVGAGI. The CDR3 sequence: CASSYGPSNTGELFF. In nucleotides, the CDR3 is TGTGCCAGCAGTTACGGGCCATCGAACACCGGGGAGCTGTTTTTT.

The chain uses TRBV6-6 and TRBJ2-5; no clear D gene. The CDR3 is 13 amino acids. Trimming removed 0 bases from V and 5 bases from J, with 7 bases in between. Germline-derived CDR1 and CDR2 are MNHNY and SVGAGI (reference sequence). The CDR3 here is CASSYSYPETQYF. CDR3 coding DNA: TGTGCCAGCAGTTACTCGTATCCGGAGACCCAGTACTTC.

The rearrangement joins TRBV19 to TRBJ2-7; TRBD1 matches at 8 bases. CDR3 length: 16 residues. Germline CDR1 reads LNHDA; CDR2 reads SQIVND (reference sequence). V lost 4 bases to trimming and J lost 2 bases; unmatched junction nucleotides: 10. The CDR3 reads CASSSSGTGNPYEQYF. The CDR3 coding sequence is TGTGCCAGTAGTAGTTCCGGGACAGGTAACCCCTACGAGCAGTACTTC. The full variable domain, in which reference TRBV19 and TRBJ2-7 provide the parts outside the CDR3, is DGGITQSPKYLFRKEGQNVTLSCEQNLNHDAMYWYRQDPGQGLRLIYYSQIVNDFQKGDIAEGYSVSREKKESFPLTVTSAQKNPTAFYLCASSSSGTGNPYEQYFGPGTRLTVT.

The V and J genes are TRBV5-1 and TRBJ2-3, with TRBD2 matching 11 bases. This CDR3 spans 15 amino acids. The ends lost 1 base at V and 8 bases at J; junction bases unmatched: 6. CDR1 and CDR2 from the germline V gene are SGHRS and YFSETQ. As DNA, the CDR3 is TGCGCCAGCAGCTTGATTGCTAGCGGGGGGTCTACGCAGTATTTT. Translating gives CASSLIASGGSTQYF.

This clone appeared once. V and J are TRBV5-4 and TRBJ2-1; 14 bases map to TRBD2. The V and J ends lost 1 base and 9 bases, in that order; junction bases with no gene match: 6. The CDR3 loop spans 16 amino acids. Germline loops: CDR1 SGHNT, CDR2 YYREEE (reference sequence). The CDR3 is CASSLKGTSGSGEQFF. CDR3 DNA: TGTGCCAGCAGCTTGAAAGGGACTAGCGGGAGCGGTGAGCAGTTCTTC.

The chain combines TRBV10-3 with TRBJ2-1; 7 bases agree with TRBD2. From germline, CDR1 is ENHRY and CDR2 SYGVKD. The CDR3 has 14 residues. Unmatched junction bases numbered 2, after V lost 2 bases and J lost 4 bases. This chain's CDR3 is CAISEGGGYNEQFF. For the CDR3, the DNA is TGTGCCATCAGTGAGGGCGGGGGATACAATGAGCAGTTCTTC.

Only one count was recorded for this clone. The chain uses TRBV9 and TRBJ2-2, with 9 bases identical to TRBD1. The CDR3 consists of 14 residues. Germline trimming cut 6 bases from V and 6 bases from J; bases unmatched to any gene: 6. From germline, CDR1 is SGDLS and CDR2 YYNGEE. Here the CDR3 reads CASKGTGSPGELFF. CDR3 nucleotide sequence: TGTGCCAGCAAGGGGACAGGGAGTCCCGGGGAGCTGTTTTTT.

This chain connects TRBV28 to TRBJ2-5; 10 bases are a match to TRBD2. The CDR3 runs 16 residues. The germline gives CDR1 MDHEN, CDR2 SYDVKM. V lost 5 bases, J lost 5 bases, and 11 bases stayed unmatched. CDR3 nucleotides: TGTGCCAGCAGTCCCACTCTAGCGGGGGAAGGGGAGACCCAGTACTTC. Amino acid sequence: CASSPTLAGEGETQYF. Filled out from reference TRBV28 and TRBJ2-5, the complete variable domain reads DVKVTQSSRYLVKRTGEKVFLECVQDMDHENMFWYRQDPGLGLRLIYFSYDVKMKEKGDIPEGYSVSREKKERFSLILESASTNQTSMYLCASSPTLAGEGETQYFGPGTRLLVL.

The genes are TRBV19 and TRBJ2-1, with D possibly matching TRBD1 (5 bases). Trimming shortened V by 5 bases and J by 7 bases, and 12 bases separated the two germline ends. The CDR3 consists of 13 residues. Per germline, CDR1 LNHDA and CDR2 SQIVND (reference sequence). The chain's CDR3 is CASSRDSLNEQFF. The CDR3 DNA reads TGTGCCAGTAGTCGTGACAGCCTGAATGAGCAGTTCTTC.

The chain has TRBV6-1 and TRBJ2-1; D is possibly TRBD2 (5 bases). V was pared by 1 base and J by 10 bases, with 17 bases between. CDR1 and CDR2 (germline): MNHNS, SASEGT. The CDR3 contains 15 residues. For the CDR3, the DNA is TGTGCCAGCAGTGAAGTAACGAGGACTGCCCAGGAGCAGTTCTTC. This gives the protein CASSEVTRTAQEQFF.

CDR3 residues: CASSESTGRAYEQYF. The CDR3 region has the DNA TGTGCCAGCAGTGAATCGACGGGAAGAGCCTACGAGCAGTACTTC. This chain connects TRBV25-1 to TRBJ2-7, with D possibly TRBD2 on 5 matching bases. The CDR3 spans 15 residues. Trimming took 1 base from V and 2 from J, leaving 12 bases between them. Germline CDR1 MGHDK, CDR2 SYGVNS.